The 10 T cell receptor beta chains presented below share a single source sample, sequenced in a study of T cell clusters in autoimmune cytopenias. Roughly 38,000 genome equivalents of blood DNA were amplified for TRB. Multiplex touch-down PCR amplified TRB using TRB-A and TRB-B pools in one tube. TCRdb reprocessed the multiplex PCR reads, keeping one entry per CDR3 protein, no DNA. This sample contains 5,600 or so distinct CDR3 sequences. The data were also submitted as part of a second study, on T cell repertoires in aging, cancer and after chemotherapy.

Sample: peripheral blood. These receptors originate from a human donor in good health.

This clonotype shows up as medium-sized (0.01 to 0.1%) by frequency. The V gene is TRBV5-4, the J gene TRBJ2-3. The CDR3 is made up of 14 amino acids. Germline V gives CDR1 SGHNT, CDR2 YYREEE (reference sequence). CDR3 amino acids: CASTPRSSTDTQYF.

This clonotype is deemed medium-sized by its frequency. The chain joins TRBV19 to TRBJ2-7; TCRdb's D call, TRBD1, is unchecked because there is no DNA. This CDR3 comprises 15 residues. Germline CDR1 and CDR2: LNHDA and SQIVND (reference sequence). The CDR3 region is CASSERGQGIYEQYF. The variable domain in full, with the rest retrieved from reference TRBV19 and TRBJ2-7, is DGGITQSPKYLFRKEGQNVTLSCEQNLNHDAMYWYRQDPGQGLRLIYYSQIVNDFQKGDIAEGYSVSREKKESFPLTVTSAQKNPTAFYLCASSERGQGIYEQYFGPGTRLTVT.

In terms of frequency, this clonotype is medium-sized (0.01 to 0.1%). The chain has TRBV15 and TRBJ1-2; the TCRdb D gene call, TRBD1, has no DNA to confirm it. CDR1 and CDR2 from the germline V gene are LNHNV and YYDKDF (reference sequence). CDR3 length equals 18 residues. The CDR3 here is CATSRLPGGASPSDGYTF.

The chain recombines TRBV18 with TRBJ2-1; the TCRdb D gene call, TRBD2, has no DNA to confirm it. The CDR3 has 15 residues. Germline V CDR1 and CDR2: KGHSH, LQKENI. The CDR3 region is CASSSTGTSRNEQFF.

V is TRBV6-5 and J is TRBJ1-2; lacking DNA, the TRBD1 call made by TCRdb goes unchecked. The CDR3 consists of 14 residues. Germline loops: CDR1 MNHEY, CDR2 SVGAGI. The CDR3 region is CASKVQGFFYGYTF.

This chain uses TRBV5-4 with TRBJ1-3; TCRdb calls TRBD1, which cannot be checked without DNA. CDR1 is SGHNT and CDR2 is YYREEE in the germline V gene (reference sequence). This CDR3 contains 16 residues. CDR3 in amino acids: CASSLGGPRSGNTIYF.

The chain uses TRBV25-1 and TRBJ2-2; TCRdb proposes TRBD1, but this gene call is untestable without DNA. This CDR3 is built from 16 residues. The germline CDR1 and CDR2 sequences are MGHDK and SYGVNS. The CDR3 here is CASSGGTGLNTGELFF.

The chain combines TRBV5-6 with TRBJ1-1; TCRdb reports TRBD1, a call that lacks DNA to check it against. The germline V gene has CDR1 SGHDT and CDR2 YYEEEE. CDR3 size: 15 residues. CDR3 sequence: CASSPAGAGGTEAFF.

This clonotype is identified as medium-sized from frequency. The rearrangement uses TRBV29-1 and TRBJ2-1; TCRdb lists TRBD2, though no DNA is available to test this call. Germline CDR1 and CDR2: SQVTM and ANQGSEA. The CDR3 has 16 amino acids. The CDR3 sequence: CSVEGLAGGRYNEQFF.

This clonotype is classed as medium-sized by frequency. The chain couples TRBV15 to TRBJ1-2; the D gene TCRdb calls, TRBD1, cannot be checked with no DNA. Germline CDR1 LNHNV, CDR2 YYDKDF (reference sequence). The CDR3 loop spans 15 amino acids. CDR3 sequence reads: CATSRLQGINYGYTF.